Each of the 24 T cell receptor beta chains below was sequenced from the same sample in a study of graft-versus-host responses after intestinal transplantation. Assay: immunoSEQ multiplex PCR; the TCRdb copy retains only in-frame clones and omits some. The data contain approximately 89,000 clones, 90% of them singletons. The source was PBMCs, collected about 460 days after intestinal transplant. The receptor source for this set is a human patient who received an intestinal transplant, so some T cells may come from the graft donor.

This clone was seen just once. The chain combines TRBV15 with TRBJ1-5, with D possibly being TRBD1 (6 bases). The germline V and J ends were trimmed by 0 bases and 7 bases, with 13 bases remaining between them. This CDR3 region has 15 residues. Per germline, CDR1 LNHNV and CDR2 YYDKDF (reference sequence). The chain's CDR3 is CATSREGHLGQPQHF. DNA of the CDR3: TGTGCCACCAGCAGAGAGGGACATTTGGGGCAGCCCCAGCATTTT.

The chain is built from TRBV29-1 and TRBJ1-5; D unresolved. Trimming removed 7 bases at V and 6 bases at J, with 25 bases between. The V gene's germline CDR1 is SQVTM and CDR2 ANQGSEA. There are 16 residues in the CDR3. The CDR3 region has the DNA TGCAGCGACCAGACCGACCACATCTCCACCCCTCAGCCCCAGCATTTT. Protein product: CSDQTDHISTPQPQHF.

This chain joins TRBV18 and TRBJ2-3; a weak D match, TRBD2 (5 bases). The germline CDR1 and CDR2 sequences are KGHSH and LQKENI. V was cut by 0 bases and J by 1 base, with 8 bases left in between. This CDR3 region has 15 residues. CDR3 nucleotide sequence: TGTGCCAGCTCACCACCTGGACTCCGCACAGATACGCAGTATTTT. Translating it yields CASSPPGLRTDTQYF.

V usage is TRBV5-5 and J usage is TRBJ1-3; D unclear. CDR1 and CDR2 from the germline V gene are SGHKS and YYEKEE (reference sequence). Deletions cut 5 bases from V and 1 base from J, with 16 bases between. The CDR3 has 16 amino acids. CDR3 region: CASSSTWGPSGNTIYF. In DNA, the CDR3 is TGTGCCAGCAGTTCGACATGGGGTCCTTCTGGAAACACCATATATTTT.

The chain is built from TRBV12-5 and TRBJ1-6; D not certain. With 2 bases removed from V and 7 bases from J, the gap between germline ends came to 15 bases. CDR3 length: 16 residues. In germline, CDR1 is LGHNT, CDR2 FRNRAP. The CDR3 spells CASGLSRASPNSPLHF. The CDR3 coding sequence is TGTGCTAGTGGTTTGTCCCGCGCTTCCCCAAATTCACCCCTCCACTTT.

This chain uses TRBV4-1 with TRBJ1-1, with TRBD1 as a possible D gene (5 bases). Germline loops: CDR1 MGHRA, CDR2 YSYEKL. The CDR3 extends over 15 amino acids. V was shortened by 0 bases and J by 6 bases, with 14 bases between the two germline ends. The CDR3 region is CASSQERGVLAEAFF. CDR3 sequence (DNA): TGCGCCAGCAGCCAAGAGCGGGGGGTCCTGGCTGAAGCTTTCTTT.

V gene TRBV19 combines with J gene TRBJ1-1; 9 bases agree with TRBD1. Trimming removed 5 bases from V and 5 bases from J; junction bases left unmatched: 6. Germline CDR1 reads LNHDA; CDR2 reads SQIVND (reference sequence). This CDR3 is built from 14 residues. CDR3 sequence reads: CASSHGTGTTEAFF. Written as DNA, the CDR3 is TGTGCCAGTAGTCATGGGACAGGGACTACTGAAGCTTTCTTT.

The V gene is TRBV18, the J gene TRBJ2-5; D is undetermined. This CDR3 comprises 12 residues. Trimming took 6 bases from V and 2 from J, leaving 7 bases between them. Germline-derived CDR1 and CDR2 are KGHSH and LQKENI. CDR3: CASSGRQETQYF. CDR3 DNA: TGTGCCAGCTCCGGGCGTCAAGAGACCCAGTACTTC.

Details on this clone: At the DNA level, this CDR3 is encoded by other sequences in the same sample as well. The chain uses TRBV7-2 and TRBJ1-2; D may be TRBD1 (5 bases). The CDR3 has 15 amino acids. The V gene's germline CDR1 is SGHTA and CDR2 FQGNSA. V dropped 1 base and J dropped 4 bases, with 13 bases sitting between them. CDR3 DNA sequence: TGTGCCAGCAGCTTAGGGTCCGGGGCTGCCTATGGCTACACCTTC. It codes for CASSLGSGAAYGYTF.

Comments on this clone: The sample contains more than one DNA sequence encoding this CDR3. The rearrangement joins TRBV5-6 to TRBJ2-7; 7 bases align to TRBD2. CDR1 and CDR2 from the germline V gene are SGHDT and YYEEEE. The junction had 3 bases not matched to a gene; V was cut back by 4 bases and J by 2 bases. The CDR3 contains 13 residues. CDR3 sequence: CASSPGRTYEQYF. The CDR3 DNA sequence: TGTGCCAGCAGCCCCGGGAGGACCTACGAGCAGTACTTC.

This clone was counted once. This CDR3 is CASSQDRTGVYGYTF. CDR3 bases: TGTGCCAGCAGCCAAGACAGGACAGGGGTGTATGGCTACACCTTC. V gene TRBV7-3 combines with J gene TRBJ1-2, with 9 bases aligning to TRBD1. Germline loops: CDR1 SGHTA, CDR2 FQGTGA. Germline trimming cut 5 bases from V and 5 bases from J; bases unmatched to any gene: 9. The CDR3 totals 15 residues.

The chain has TRBV9 and TRBJ2-5; 11 bases map to TRBD2. Germline values: CDR1 SGDLS, CDR2 YYNGEE. V lost 4 bases and J lost 0; bases outside the gene matches: 5. The CDR3 contains 16 residues. CDR3 residues: CASSPRLAGNQETQYF. The CDR3 DNA reads as TGTGCCAGCAGCCCTAGACTAGCGGGGAACCAAGAGACCCAGTACTTC.

The chain uses TRBV9 and TRBJ2-7; D uncertain. In germline, CDR1 is SGDLS, CDR2 YYNGEE. The CDR3 loop spans 13 amino acids. Trimming stripped 3 bases from V and 0 bases from J, with 7 bases between. DNA for the CDR3: TGTGCCAGCAGCGGCACAAACTCCTACGAGCAGTACTTC. Encoded protein: CASSGTNSYEQYF.

The chain uses TRBV25-1 and TRBJ2-7; 7 positions agree with TRBD1. Losses at the gene ends were 4 bases for V and 5 bases for J; bases not matched to a gene: 8. This CDR3 region has 14 residues. Germline CDR1 is MGHDK and CDR2 is SYGVNS. The CDR3 here is CASSGRQGRDEQYF. The DNA of the CDR3 is TGTGCCAGCAGTGGACGACAGGGACGGGACGAGCAGTACTTC.

V is TRBV5-6 and J is TRBJ2-7; TRBD2 is a possible D gene (5 bases). Germline V gene lookup returns CDR1 SGHDT and CDR2 YYEEEE. The CDR3 sequence is 15 residues long. Trimming removed 4 bases at V and 0 bases at J, with 14 bases between. CDR3 nucleotides: TGTGCCAGCAGCCTTGGGGAGAGGAGCTCCTACGAGCAGTACTTC. It encodes CASSLGERSSYEQYF.

This clone was counted only a few times. The chain combines TRBV19 with TRBJ1-1, with 7 bases lining up with TRBD1. With 3 bases clipped from V and 1 base from J, the junction kept 2 bases outside the gene matches. Germline V gene sequence: CDR1 LNHDA, CDR2 SQIVND (reference sequence). The length of the CDR3 is 14 residues. CDR3 loop: CASSMAGGNTEAFF. As DNA, the CDR3 is TGTGCCAGTAGTATGGCAGGGGGGAACACTGAAGCTTTCTTT.

This chain joins TRBV6-5 and TRBJ1-6; TRBD1 is a possible D gene (6 bases). Germline V CDR1 and CDR2: MNHEY, SVGAGI. V was cut by 8 bases and J by 8 bases, with 19 bases left in between. The CDR3 runs to 15 residues. The CDR3 nucleotides read TGTGCCAGCGGTTTGGGGGCCGCAAAGGATTCACCCCTCCACTTT. It specifies CASGLGAAKDSPLHF.

The chain is built from TRBV29-1 and TRBJ1-5, with TRBD1 as a possible D gene (6 bases). With 1 base removed from V and 2 bases from J, the gap between germline ends came to 12 bases. Germline loops: CDR1 SQVTM, CDR2 ANQGSEA. The CDR3 totals 15 residues. CDR3 sequence reads: CSVEVWGAGNQPQHF. The CDR3 region has the DNA TGCAGCGTTGAAGTCTGGGGGGCGGGCAATCAGCCCCAGCATTTT. The whole variable domain, filled in from reference TRBV29-1 and TRBJ1-5, reads SAVISQKPSRDICQRGTSLTIQCQVDSQVTMMFWYRQQPGQSLTLIATANQGSEATYESGFVIDKFPISRPNLTFSTLTVSNMSPEDSSIYLCSVEVWGAGNQPQHFGDGTRLSIL.

The chain couples TRBV7-2 to TRBJ2-5; TRBD2 aligns across 10 bases. Per the germline V gene, CDR1 is SGHTA and CDR2 is FQGNSA. V lost 3 bases to trimming and J lost 3 bases; unmatched junction nucleotides: 4. CDR3 length equals 15 residues. The CDR3 region is CASSFLGLAEETQYF. CDR3 nucleotides: TGTGCCAGCAGCTTTCTAGGACTAGCGGAAGAGACCCAGTACTTC.

V usage is TRBV6-6 and J usage is TRBJ2-5; D remains unclear. The J call may be in error: the DNA end matches TRBJ2-7 better. The germline V gene has CDR1 MNHNY and CDR2 SVGAGI (reference sequence). The CDR3 covers 13 residues. The CDR3: CASSYSLLYEQYF. CDR3 bases: TGTGCCAGCAGTTACTCTTTACTATACGAGCAGTACTTC.

The chain uses TRBV6-4 and TRBJ2-2; D is unresolved. The CDR3 is made up of 12 amino acids. V was pared by 6 bases and J by 5 bases, with 7 bases between. Germline V lookup: CDR1 MRHNA, CDR2 SNTAGT. The CDR3 nucleotides read TGTGCCAGCAGGAGTAGTACCGGGGAGCTGTTTTTT. This translates into CASRSSTGELFF.

The chain links TRBV6-5 to TRBJ2-2; possible D gene TRBD1, 6 bases. The CDR3 length is 11 residues. Trimming cost V 6 bases and J 8 bases, with 7 bases left between them. Germline loops: CDR1 MNHEY, CDR2 SVGAGI. The CDR3 DNA follows: TGTGCCAGCAGACAGGGAGGGGAGCTGTTTTTT. Translated, it gives CASRQGGELFF.

The J gene is TRBJ2-2, the V gene TRBV6-6; tentative D call: TRBD2 (5 bases). The CDR3 loop spans 12 amino acids. The germline gives CDR1 MNHNY, CDR2 SVGAGI (reference sequence). Trimming stripped 6 bases from V and 5 bases from J, with 7 bases between. Written as DNA, the CDR3 is TGTGCCAGCAGCCGGGATACCGGGGAGCTGTTTTTT. This sequence encodes CASSRDTGELFF.

V gene TRBV27 combines with J gene TRBJ1-2, with D hard to call. V was clipped by 4 bases and J by 7 bases, with 25 bases between them. This CDR3 spans 17 amino acids. Per the germline V gene, CDR1 is MNHEY and CDR2 is SMNVEV (reference sequence). The CDR3 spells CASSSHILSGPDPGYTF. The DNA of the CDR3 is TGTGCCAGCAGTTCCCATATCTTATCGGGCCCGGATCCTGGCTACACCTTC.